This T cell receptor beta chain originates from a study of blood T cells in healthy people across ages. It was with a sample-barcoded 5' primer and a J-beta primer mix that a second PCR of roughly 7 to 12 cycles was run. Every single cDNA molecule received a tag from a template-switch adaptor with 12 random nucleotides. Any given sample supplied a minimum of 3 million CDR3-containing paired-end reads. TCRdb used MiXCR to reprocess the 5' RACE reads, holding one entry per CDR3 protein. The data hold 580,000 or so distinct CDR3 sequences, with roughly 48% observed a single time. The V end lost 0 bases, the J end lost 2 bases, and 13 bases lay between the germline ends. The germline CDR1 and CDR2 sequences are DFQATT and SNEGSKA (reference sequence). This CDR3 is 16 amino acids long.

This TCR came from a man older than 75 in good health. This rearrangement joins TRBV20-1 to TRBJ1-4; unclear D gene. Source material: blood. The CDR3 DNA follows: TGCAGTGCTAGAGATTTCACCCTCCCTACTAATGAAAAACTGTTTTTT. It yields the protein CSARDFTLPTNEKLFF.